The clone carrying this TCR beta chain has a handful of counts. From germline, CDR1 is LNHDA and CDR2 SQIVND (reference sequence). The J segment lost 5 bases and the V segment lost 5 bases, leaving 6 bases of the junction unmatched. The CDR3 is 14 amino acids. The data originate from a study of blood T cells in healthy people across ages. Primed by a sample-barcoded 5' primer and a J-beta primer mix, a second PCR proceeded for roughly 6 to 12 cycles. TCRdb fed the 5' RACE reads into MiXCR, producing one record per CDR3 protein. The table has some 320,000 distinct CDR3 sequences, 25% to 30% seen once; the top ten hold 29%.

V gene TRBV19 combines with J gene TRBJ2-7, with 10 bases matching TRBD1. The specimen sequenced was blood. This clonotype originated in a woman between 70 and 85 years old in good health. CDR3 DNA: TGTGCCAGTAGTGCCGGGACAGGGGTAAACGAGCAGTACTTC. Its translation: CASSAGTGVNEQYF.